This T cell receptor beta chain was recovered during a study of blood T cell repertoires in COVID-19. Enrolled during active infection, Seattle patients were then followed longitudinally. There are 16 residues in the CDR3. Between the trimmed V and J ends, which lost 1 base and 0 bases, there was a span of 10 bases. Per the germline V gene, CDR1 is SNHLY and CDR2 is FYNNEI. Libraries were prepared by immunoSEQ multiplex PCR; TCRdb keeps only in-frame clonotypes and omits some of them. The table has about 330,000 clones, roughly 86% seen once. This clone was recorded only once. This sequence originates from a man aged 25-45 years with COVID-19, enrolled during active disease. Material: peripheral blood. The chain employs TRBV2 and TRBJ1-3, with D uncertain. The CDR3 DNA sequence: TGTGCCAGCAGTGAAGTTATAGCTTTCTCTGGAAACACCATATATTTT. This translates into CASSEVIAFSGNTIYF.